This is a list of T cell receptor beta chains from one sample in a study of chemoradiotherapy in HPV16-positive cancers. Assay: immunoSEQ multiplex PCR; the TCRdb copy retains only in-frame clones and omits some. The sample records some 13,000 clones, less than 80% being singletons. The sample was acquired from a patient who underwent chemoradiotherapy. The receptors were gathered from a human donor with HPV-associated anogenital cancer. The CDR3 runs from the conserved cysteine through the conserved F or W. The D gene is left open where the match is weak. Expanded clones get a size class; other rows say once, few or many, or leave the size out.

v_gene: TRBV19
abundance: few
j_gene: TRBJ2-1
d_gene: .
CDR3nt: TGTGCCAGTAGTCAAAGCGGTAATGAGCAGTTCTTC
CDR3aa: CASSQSGNEQFF

v_gene: TRBV11-2
abundance: .
j_gene: TRBJ1-5
d_gene: TRBD1
CDR3nt: TGTGCCAGCAGCGAAAGGACAGGGGCCCAGCATTTT
CDR3aa: CASSERTGAQHF

v_gene: TRBV5-8
abundance: .
j_gene: TRBJ2-3
d_gene: .
CDR3nt: TGTGCCAGCAGCTTGACAGGGTTCGGTACAGATACGCAGTATTTT
CDR3aa: CASSLTGFGTDTQYF

v_gene: TRBV7-3
abundance: .
j_gene: TRBJ2-1
d_gene: TRBD1
CDR3nt: TGTGCCAGCAGCGATAAGACAGGGTTGGCGGATGAGCAGTTCTTC
CDR3aa: CASSDKTGLADEQFF

v_gene: TRBV5-4
abundance: .
j_gene: TRBJ1-3
d_gene: .
CDR3nt: TGTGCCAGCAGCCCGGGTCCAGGGAAAGGAAACACCATATATTTT
CDR3aa: CASSPGPGKGNTIYF

v_gene: TRBV4-2
abundance: once
j_gene: TRBJ2-7
d_gene: TRBD2
CDR3nt: TGTGCCAGCAGCCAAGATGAGGGACTAGGCGTGGGCGAGCAGTACTTC
CDR3aa: CASSQDEGLGVGEQYF

v_gene: TRBV6-5
abundance: .
j_gene: TRBJ2-1
d_gene: .
CDR3nt: TGTGCCAGCAGTTTCACCGGGACGGCGACCTACAATGAGCAGTTCTTC
CDR3aa: CASSFTGTATYNEQFF

v_gene: TRBV2
abundance: .
j_gene: TRBJ2-3
d_gene: .
CDR3nt: TGTGCCAGCAGACAGATCACAGATACGCAGTATTTT
CDR3aa: CASRQITDTQYF

v_gene: TRBV27
abundance: .
j_gene: TRBJ2-5
d_gene: TRBD1
CDR3nt: TGTGCCAGCAGTACCTACCGGGACAGGCTAAAAGAGACCCAGTACTTC
CDR3aa: CASSTYRDRLKETQYF

v_gene: TRBV5-4
abundance: .
j_gene: TRBJ1-1
d_gene: .
CDR3nt: TGTGCCAGCAGCTTCGCTGGTGAAGCTTTCTTT
CDR3aa: CASSFAGEAFF